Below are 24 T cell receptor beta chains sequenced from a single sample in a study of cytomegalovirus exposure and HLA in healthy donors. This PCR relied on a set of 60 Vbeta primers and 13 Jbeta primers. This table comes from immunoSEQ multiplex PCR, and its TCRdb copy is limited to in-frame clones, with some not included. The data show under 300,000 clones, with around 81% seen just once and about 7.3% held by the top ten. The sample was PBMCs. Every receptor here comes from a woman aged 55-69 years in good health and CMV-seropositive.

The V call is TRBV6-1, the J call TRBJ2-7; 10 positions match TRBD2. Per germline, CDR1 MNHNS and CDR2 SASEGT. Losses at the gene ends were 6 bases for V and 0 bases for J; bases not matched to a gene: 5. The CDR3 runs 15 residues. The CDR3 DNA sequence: TGTGCCAGCAGACTTTCTAGCGGGAGCTCCTACGAGCAGTACTTC. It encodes CASRLSSGSSYEQYF.

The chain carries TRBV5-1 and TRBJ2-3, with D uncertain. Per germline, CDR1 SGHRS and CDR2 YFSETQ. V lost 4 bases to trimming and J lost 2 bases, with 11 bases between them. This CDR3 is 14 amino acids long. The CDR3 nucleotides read TGCGCCAGCAGCCCCTTGGCAGACACAGATACGCAGTATTTT. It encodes CASSPLADTDTQYF.

CDR3 region: CASSSLAGEQYF. The CDR3 bases are TGTGCCAGTAGTTCACTAGCGGGCGAGCAGTACTTC. The rearrangement joins TRBV19 to TRBJ2-7; 9 positions match TRBD2. Losses at the gene ends were 5 bases for V and 6 bases for J; bases not matched to a gene: 2. The CDR3 has 12 amino acids. Germline V CDR1 and CDR2: LNHDA, SQIVND (reference sequence).

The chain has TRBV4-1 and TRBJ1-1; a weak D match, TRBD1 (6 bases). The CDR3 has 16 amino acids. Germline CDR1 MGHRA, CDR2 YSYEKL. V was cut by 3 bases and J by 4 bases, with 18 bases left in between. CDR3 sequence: CASSHPGTSRGTEAFF. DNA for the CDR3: TGCGCCAGCAGCCACCCCGGGACAAGTCGGGGCACTGAAGCTTTCTTT.

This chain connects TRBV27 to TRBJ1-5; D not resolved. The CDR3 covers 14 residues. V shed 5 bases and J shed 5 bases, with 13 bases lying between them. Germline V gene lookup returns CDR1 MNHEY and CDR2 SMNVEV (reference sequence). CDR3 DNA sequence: TGTGCCAGCAGTCCCCAAGCTGATCATCAGCCCCAGCATTTT. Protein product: CASSPQADHQPQHF.

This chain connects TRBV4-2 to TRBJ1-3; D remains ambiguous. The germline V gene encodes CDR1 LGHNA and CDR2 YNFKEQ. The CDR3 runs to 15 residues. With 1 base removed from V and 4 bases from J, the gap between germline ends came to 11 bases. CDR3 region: CASSQVVTRGNTIYF. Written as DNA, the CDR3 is TGTGCCAGCAGCCAAGTGGTGACAAGGGGAAACACCATATATTTT.

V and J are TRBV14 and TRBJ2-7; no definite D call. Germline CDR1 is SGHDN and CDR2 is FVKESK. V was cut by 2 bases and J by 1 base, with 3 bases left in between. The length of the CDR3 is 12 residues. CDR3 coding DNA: TGTGCCAGCAGCCAACAATCCTACGAGCAGTACTTC. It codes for CASSQQSYEQYF.

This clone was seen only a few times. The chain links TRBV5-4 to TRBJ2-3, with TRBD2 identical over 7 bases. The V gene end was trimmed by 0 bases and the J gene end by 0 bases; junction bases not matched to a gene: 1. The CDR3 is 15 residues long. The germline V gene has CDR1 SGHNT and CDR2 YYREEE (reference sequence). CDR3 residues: CASSLGSGSTDTQYF. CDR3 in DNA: TGTGCCAGCAGCTTGGGTAGCGGGAGCACAGATACGCAGTATTTT.

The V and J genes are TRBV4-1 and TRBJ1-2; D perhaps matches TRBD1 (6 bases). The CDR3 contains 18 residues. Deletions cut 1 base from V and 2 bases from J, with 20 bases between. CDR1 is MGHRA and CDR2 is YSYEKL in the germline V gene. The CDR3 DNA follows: TGCGCCAGCAGCCAAGCTCAGGGGTCCAATCCAGGCAACTATGGCTACACCTTC. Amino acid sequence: CASSQAQGSNPGNYGYTF.

The CDR3 nucleotides read TGTGCCACCATTACTCGGGTAGCGGGGAGGACTTTTGAGCAGTTCTTC. Protein sequence: CATITRVAGRTFEQFF. The V and J genes are TRBV6-7 and TRBJ2-1; 8 nucleotides align to TRBD2. TRBV6-7 is identified as an open reading frame with a role that is uncertain. V was clipped by 10 bases and J by 9 bases; unmatched bases: 20. The CDR3 spans 16 residues.

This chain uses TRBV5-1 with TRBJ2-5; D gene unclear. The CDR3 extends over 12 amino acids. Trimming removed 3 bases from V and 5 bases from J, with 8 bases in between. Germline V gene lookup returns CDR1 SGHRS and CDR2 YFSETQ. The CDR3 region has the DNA TGCGCCAGCAGCTCCCGTCGGGAGACCCAGTACTTC. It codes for CASSSRRETQYF.

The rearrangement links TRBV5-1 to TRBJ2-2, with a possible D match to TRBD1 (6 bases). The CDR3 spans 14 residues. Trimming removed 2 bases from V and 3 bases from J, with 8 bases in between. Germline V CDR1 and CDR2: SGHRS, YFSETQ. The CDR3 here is CASSFSGDTGELFF. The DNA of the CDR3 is TGCGCCAGCAGCTTTTCAGGGGACACCGGGGAGCTGTTTTTT.

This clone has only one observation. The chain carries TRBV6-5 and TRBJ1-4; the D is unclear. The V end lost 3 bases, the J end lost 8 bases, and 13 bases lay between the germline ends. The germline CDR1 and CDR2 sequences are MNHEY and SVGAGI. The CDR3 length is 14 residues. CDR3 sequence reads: CASSYGGYEEKLFF. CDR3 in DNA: TGTGCCAGCAGTTATGGAGGGTATGAAGAAAAACTGTTTTTT.

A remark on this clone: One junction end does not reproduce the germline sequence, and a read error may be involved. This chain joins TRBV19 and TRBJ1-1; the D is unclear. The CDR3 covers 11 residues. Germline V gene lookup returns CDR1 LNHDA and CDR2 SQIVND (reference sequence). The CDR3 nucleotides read TGTGCCTCATGGAGAGGCACTGAAGCTTGCTTT. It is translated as CASWRGTEACF.

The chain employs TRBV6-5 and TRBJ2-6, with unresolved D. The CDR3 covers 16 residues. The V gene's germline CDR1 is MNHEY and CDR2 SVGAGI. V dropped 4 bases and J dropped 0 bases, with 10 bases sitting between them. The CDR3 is CASSFSVASGANVLTF. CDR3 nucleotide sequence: TGTGCCAGCAGTTTTTCAGTGGCCTCTGGGGCCAACGTCCTGACTTTC.

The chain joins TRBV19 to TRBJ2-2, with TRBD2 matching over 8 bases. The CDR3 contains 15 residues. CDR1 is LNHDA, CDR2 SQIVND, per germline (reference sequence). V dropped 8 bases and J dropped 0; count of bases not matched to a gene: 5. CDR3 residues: CASLTGGSNTGELFF. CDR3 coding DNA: TGTGCCAGTCTCACGGGAGGGTCGAACACCGGGGAGCTGTTTTTT.

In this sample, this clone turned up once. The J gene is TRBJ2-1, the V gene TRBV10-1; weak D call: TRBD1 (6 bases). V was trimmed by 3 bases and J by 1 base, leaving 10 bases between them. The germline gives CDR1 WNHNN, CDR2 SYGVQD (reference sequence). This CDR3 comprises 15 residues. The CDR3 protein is CASSDGGGSYNEQFF. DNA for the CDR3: TGCGCCAGCAGTGATGGGGGCGGATCCTACAATGAGCAGTTCTTC.

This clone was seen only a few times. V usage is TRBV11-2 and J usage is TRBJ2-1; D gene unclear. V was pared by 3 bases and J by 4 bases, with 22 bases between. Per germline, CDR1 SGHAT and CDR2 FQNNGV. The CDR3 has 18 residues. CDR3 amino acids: CASSLSEWANLYYNEQFF. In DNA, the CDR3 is TGTGCCAGCAGCTTGAGTGAGTGGGCAAACCTCTATTACAATGAGCAGTTCTTC. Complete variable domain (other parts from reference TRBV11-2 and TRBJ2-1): EAGVAQSPRYKIIEKRQSVAFWCNPISGHATLYWYQQILGQGPKLLIQFQNNGVVDDSQLPKDRFSAERLKGVDSTLKIQPAKLEDSAVYLCASSLSEWANLYYNEQFFGPGTRLTVL.

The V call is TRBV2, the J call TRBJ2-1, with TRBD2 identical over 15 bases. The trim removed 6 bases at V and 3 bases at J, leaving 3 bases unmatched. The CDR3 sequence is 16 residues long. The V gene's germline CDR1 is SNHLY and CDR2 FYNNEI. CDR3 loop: CASRRTSGRVYNEQFF. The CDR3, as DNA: TGTGCCAGCAGGCGGACTAGCGGGAGGGTCTACAATGAGCAGTTCTTC.

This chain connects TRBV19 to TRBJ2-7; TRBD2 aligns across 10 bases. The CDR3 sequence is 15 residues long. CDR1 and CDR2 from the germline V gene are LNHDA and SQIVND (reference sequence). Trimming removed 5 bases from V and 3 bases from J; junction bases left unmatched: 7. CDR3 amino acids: CASSYETSGFYEQYF. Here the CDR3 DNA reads TGTGCCAGTAGTTATGAGACTAGCGGGTTCTACGAGCAGTACTTC.

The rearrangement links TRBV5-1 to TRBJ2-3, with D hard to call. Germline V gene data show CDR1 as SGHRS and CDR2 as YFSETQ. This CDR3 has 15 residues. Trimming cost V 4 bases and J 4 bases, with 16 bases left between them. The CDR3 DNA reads TGCGCCAGCAGCCCCGAGGCAGTTATGCCAGATACGCAGTATTTT. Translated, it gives CASSPEAVMPDTQYF.

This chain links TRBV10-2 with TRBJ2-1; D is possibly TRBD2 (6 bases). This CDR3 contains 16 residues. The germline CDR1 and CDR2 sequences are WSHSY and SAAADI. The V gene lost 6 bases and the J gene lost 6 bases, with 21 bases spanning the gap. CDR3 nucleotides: TGCGCCAGCAGGGACCCTTCGGGAGCCATTGTCAATGAGCAGTTCTTC. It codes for CASRDPSGAIVNEQFF.

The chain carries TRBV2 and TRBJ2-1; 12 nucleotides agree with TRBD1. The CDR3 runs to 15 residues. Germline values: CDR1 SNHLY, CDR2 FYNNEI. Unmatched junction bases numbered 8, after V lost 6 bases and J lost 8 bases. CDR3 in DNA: TGTGCCAGCAGGGCCGGGACAGGGGGCGTATATGAGCAGTTCTTC. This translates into CASRAGTGGVYEQFF.

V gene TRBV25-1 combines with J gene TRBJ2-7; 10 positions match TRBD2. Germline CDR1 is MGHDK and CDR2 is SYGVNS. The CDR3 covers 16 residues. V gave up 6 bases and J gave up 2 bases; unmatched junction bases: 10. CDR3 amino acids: CASRCLAGEDPYEQYF. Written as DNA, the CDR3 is TGTGCCAGCAGATGTCTAGCGGGAGAAGATCCCTACGAGCAGTACTTC.